The 8 T cell receptor beta chains given below trace back to one sample, sequenced in a study of CD8+ T cells in alopecia areata. TCR sequencing used cDNA made by reverse transcription of extracted RNA. This table comes from immunoSEQ multiplex PCR, and its TCRdb copy is limited to in-frame clones, with some not included. The table shows 150,000 to 200,000 clones, with approximately 67% occurring only once. Treatment here: oral pan-JAK inhibitor, 5-10 mg twice daily. Sequenced material: CD4+ T cells sorted from blood, taken around week 50, from a patient treated with tofacitinib. Receptors originate from a human donor with alopecia areata.

V and J are TRBV30 and TRBJ1-2; tentatively, D is TRBD1 (5 bases). Per germline, CDR1 GTSNPN and CDR2 SVGIG (reference sequence). V was cut by 1 base and J by 4 bases, with 10 bases left in between. The CDR3 has 13 amino acids. This chain's CDR3 is CAWSARDGYGYTF. The CDR3 DNA follows: TGTGCCTGGAGTGCCAGGGATGGCTATGGCTACACCTTC.

This chain joins TRBV27 and TRBJ1-2; 10 nucleotides match TRBD1. There are 17 residues in the CDR3. Per the germline V gene, CDR1 is MNHEY and CDR2 is SMNVEV (reference sequence). The V gene end was trimmed by 6 bases and the J gene end by 4 bases; junction bases not matched to a gene: 14. Here the CDR3 reads CASSLIPPGQGSYGYTF. The CDR3, as DNA: TGTGCCAGCAGCCTTATACCTCCGGGACAGGGGTCCTATGGCTACACCTTC.

The rearrangement links TRBV11-2 to TRBJ2-5; TRBD1 is a possible D gene (5 bases). Germline V gene data show CDR1 as SGHAT and CDR2 as FQNNGV. This CDR3 has 16 amino acids. Trimming took 5 bases from V and 1 from J, leaving 17 bases between them. CDR3 nucleotide sequence: TGTGCCAGCAGCGTCCTTTCGACAGTTACCCAAGAGACCCAGTACTTC. Amino acid sequence: CASSVLSTVTQETQYF.

The chain carries TRBV25-1 and TRBJ2-3, with 8 bases fitting TRBD1. Germline trimming cut 4 bases from V and 1 base from J; bases unmatched to any gene: 4. The CDR3 contains 15 residues. Per germline, CDR1 MGHDK and CDR2 SYGVNS. In DNA, the CDR3 is TGTGCCAGCAGTGTGACACAGGGGGGCACAGATACGCAGTATTTT. Its translation: CASSVTQGGTDTQYF. Supplemented by reference TRBV25-1 and TRBJ2-3, the full variable domain reads EADIYQTPRYLVIGTGKKITLECSQTMGHDKMYWYQQDPGMELHLIHYSYGVNSTEKGDLSSESTVSRIRTEHFPLTLESARPSHTSQYLCASSVTQGGTDTQYFGPGTRLTVL.

This clone showed up just a few times. The chain joins TRBV15 to TRBJ1-1, with D uncertain. The CDR3 extends over 16 amino acids. Trimming stripped 0 bases from V and 4 bases from J, with 15 bases between. Germline V lookup: CDR1 LNHNV, CDR2 YYDKDF (reference sequence). The chain's CDR3 is CATSRDPSYGPTEAFF. CDR3 in DNA: TGTGCCACCAGCAGAGACCCGAGCTATGGCCCCACTGAAGCTTTCTTT.

This clone was seen a handful of times. The gene calls are TRBV10-3 and TRBJ2-2, with D possibly TRBD1 on 6 matching bases. The CDR3 sequence is 13 residues long. Germline V gene sequence: CDR1 ENHRY, CDR2 SYGVKD. Between the trimmed V and J ends, which lost 0 bases and 15 bases, there was a span of 14 bases. CDR3 in amino acids: CAISESSGDRMFF. The CDR3 DNA reads as TGTGCCATCAGTGAGTCTTCAGGGGATCGGATGTTTTTT.

This chain connects TRBV27 to TRBJ1-1, with 7 nucleotides matching TRBD1. The junction had 12 bases not matched to a gene; V was cut back by 5 bases and J by 0 bases. The germline V gene has CDR1 MNHEY and CDR2 SMNVEV (reference sequence). CDR3 size: 17 residues. CDR3 sequence (DNA): TGTGCCAGCAGTCAGACAGGGCGGGGTACTCTGAACACTGAAGCTTTCTTT. Translating gives CASSQTGRGTLNTEAFF.

The chain links TRBV7-3 to TRBJ2-1; TRBD1 matches 7 bases. V trimming: 5 bases; J trimming: 7 bases; junction bases outside the gene matches: 8. Germline lookup yields CDR1 SGHTA and CDR2 FQGTGA. The CDR3 extends over 14 amino acids. CDR3 coding DNA: TGTGCCAGCAGCCCCCGACAGGGATTGAATGAGCAGTTCTTC. Amino acids: CASSPRQGLNEQFF.